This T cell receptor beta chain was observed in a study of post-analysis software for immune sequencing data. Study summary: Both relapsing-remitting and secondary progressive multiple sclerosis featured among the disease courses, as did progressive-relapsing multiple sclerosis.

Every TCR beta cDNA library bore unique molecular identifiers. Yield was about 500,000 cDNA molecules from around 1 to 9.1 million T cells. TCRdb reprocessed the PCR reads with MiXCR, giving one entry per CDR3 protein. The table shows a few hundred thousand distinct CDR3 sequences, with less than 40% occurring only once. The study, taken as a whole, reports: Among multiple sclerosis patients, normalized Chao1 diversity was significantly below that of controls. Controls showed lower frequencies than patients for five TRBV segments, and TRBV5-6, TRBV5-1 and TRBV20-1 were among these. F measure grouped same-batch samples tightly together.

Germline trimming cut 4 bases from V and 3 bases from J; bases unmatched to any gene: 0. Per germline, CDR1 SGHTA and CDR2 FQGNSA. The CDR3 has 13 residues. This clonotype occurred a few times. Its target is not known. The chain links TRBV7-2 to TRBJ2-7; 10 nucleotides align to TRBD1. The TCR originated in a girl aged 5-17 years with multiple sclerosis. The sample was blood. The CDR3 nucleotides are TGTGCCAGCAGCTGGGACAGGGGCTACGAGCAGTACTTC. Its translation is CASSWDRGYEQYF.